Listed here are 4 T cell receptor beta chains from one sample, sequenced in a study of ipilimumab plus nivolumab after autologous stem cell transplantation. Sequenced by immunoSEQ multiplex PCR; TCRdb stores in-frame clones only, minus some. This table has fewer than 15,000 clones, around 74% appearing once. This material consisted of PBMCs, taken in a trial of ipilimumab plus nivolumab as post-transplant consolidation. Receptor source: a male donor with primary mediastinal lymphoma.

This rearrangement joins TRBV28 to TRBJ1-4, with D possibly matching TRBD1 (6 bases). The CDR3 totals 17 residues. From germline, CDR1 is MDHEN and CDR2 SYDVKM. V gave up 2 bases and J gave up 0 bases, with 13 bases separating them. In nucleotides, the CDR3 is TGTGCCAGCAGTTTAGGAGGGGGACGGGCAACTAATGAAAAACTGTTTTTT. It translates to CASSLGGGRATNEKLFF.

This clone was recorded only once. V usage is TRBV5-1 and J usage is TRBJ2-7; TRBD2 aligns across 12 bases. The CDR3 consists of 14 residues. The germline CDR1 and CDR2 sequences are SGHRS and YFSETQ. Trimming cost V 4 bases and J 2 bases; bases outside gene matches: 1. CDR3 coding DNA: TGCGCCAGCAGCCCTAGCGGGGGGGCCTACGAGCAGTACTTC. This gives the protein CASSPSGGAYEQYF.

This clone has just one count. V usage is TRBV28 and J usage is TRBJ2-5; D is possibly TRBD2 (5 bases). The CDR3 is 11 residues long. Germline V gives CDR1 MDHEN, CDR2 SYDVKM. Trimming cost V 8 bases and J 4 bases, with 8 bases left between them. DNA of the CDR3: TGTGCCAGCCGGGCGGGAGAGACCCAGTACTTC. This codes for CASRAGETQYF.

The CDR3 DNA reads TGTGCCAGCAGTTCTCCCGCTCTGGGGACTGAAGCTTTCTTT. Its translation: CASSSPALGTEAFF. The rearrangement uses TRBV6-6 and TRBJ1-1; no clear D. Germline V gene sequence: CDR1 MNHNY, CDR2 SVGAGI (reference sequence). The CDR3 consists of 14 residues. Trimming took 4 bases from V and 5 from J, leaving 14 bases between them.